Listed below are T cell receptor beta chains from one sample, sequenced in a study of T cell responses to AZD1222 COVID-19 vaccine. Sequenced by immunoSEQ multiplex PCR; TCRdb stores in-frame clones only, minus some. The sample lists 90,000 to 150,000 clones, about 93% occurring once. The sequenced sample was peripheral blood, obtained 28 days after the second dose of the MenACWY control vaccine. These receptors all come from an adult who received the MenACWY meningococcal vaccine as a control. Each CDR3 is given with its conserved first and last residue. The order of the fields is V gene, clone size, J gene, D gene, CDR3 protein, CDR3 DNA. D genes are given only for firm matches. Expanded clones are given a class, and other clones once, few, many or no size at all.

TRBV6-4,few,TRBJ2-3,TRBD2,CASSRGGTDTQYF,TGTGCCAGCAGCCGGGGGGGGACAGATACGCAGTATTTT
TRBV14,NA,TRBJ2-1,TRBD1,CASSPWGDRGRNEQFF,TGTGCCAGCAGCCCCTGGGGGGACAGGGGACGGAATGAGCAGTTCTTC
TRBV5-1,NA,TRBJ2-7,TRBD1,CASSLDGQGAAYEQYF,TGCGCCAGCAGCTTGGATGGCCAGGGGGCCGCCTACGAGCAGTACTTC
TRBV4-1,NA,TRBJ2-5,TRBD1,CASSQHGTDLGETQYF,TGCGCCAGCAGCCAACATGGGACAGACCTTGGGGAGACCCAGTACTTC
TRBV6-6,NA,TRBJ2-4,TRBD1,CASTTGQLRAKNIQYF,TGTGCCAGCACTACGGGACAGCTCCGAGCCAAAAACATTCAGTACTTC
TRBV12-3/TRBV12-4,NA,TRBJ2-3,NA,CASSSFGADTQYF,TGTGCCAGCAGTTCGTTTGGGGCAGATACGCAGTATTTT
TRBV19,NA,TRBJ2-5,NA,CASSMDREWETQYF,TGTGCCAGTAGTATGGACCGGGAGTGGGAGACCCAGTACTTC
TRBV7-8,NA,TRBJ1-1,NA,CASSLSAMVRENTEAFF,TGTGCCAGCAGCTTATCGGCGATGGTCAGGGAGAACACTGAAGCTTTCTTT
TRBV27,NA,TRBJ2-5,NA,CASSPHRNQETQYF,TGTGCCAGCAGTCCCCACAGGAACCAAGAGACCCAGTACTTC
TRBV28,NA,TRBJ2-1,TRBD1,CASSTRTGAGEQFF,TGTGCCAGCAGTACTAGGACAGGGGCCGGTGAGCAGTTCTTC
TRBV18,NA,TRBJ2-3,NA,CASSPLEGVTDTQYF,TGTGCCAGCTCACCATTGGAAGGGGTCACAGATACGCAGTATTTT
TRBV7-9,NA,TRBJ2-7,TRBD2,CASSPGGAYEQYF,TGTGCCAGCAGCCCCGGGGGGGCTTACGAGCAGTACTTC
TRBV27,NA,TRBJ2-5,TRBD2,CASSSRDYLQETQYF,TGTGCCAGCAGTTCTCGGGACTATTTACAAGAGACCCAGTACTTC
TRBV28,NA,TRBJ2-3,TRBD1,CASRPQGAQDTQYF,TGTGCCAGCAGGCCACAGGGGGCACAAGATACGCAGTATTTT
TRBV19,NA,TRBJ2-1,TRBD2,CASSISSGGYNEQFF,TGTGCCAGTAGTATATCTAGCGGGGGCTACAATGAGCAGTTCTTC
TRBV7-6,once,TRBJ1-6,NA,CASGEANSPLHF,TGTGCCAGCGGTGAGGCCAATTCACCCCTCCACTTT
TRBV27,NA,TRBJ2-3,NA,CASSFAELRTDTQYF,TGTGCCAGCAGTTTCGCCGAACTCCGCACAGATACGCAGTATTTT
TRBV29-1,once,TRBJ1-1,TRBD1,CSVRGQGANTEAFF,TGCAGCGTTCGGGGACAGGGGGCAAACACTGAAGCTTTCTTT
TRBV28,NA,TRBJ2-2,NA,CASSFEGGTGELFF,TGTGCCAGCAGTTTCGAGGGAGGCACCGGGGAGCTGTTTTTT
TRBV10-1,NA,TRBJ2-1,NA,CASPDSSYNEQFF,TGCGCCAGCCCTGACAGCTCCTACAATGAGCAGTTCTTC
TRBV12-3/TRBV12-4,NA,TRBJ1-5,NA,CASRGDSNQPQHF,TGTGCCAGCAGGGGGGATAGCAATCAGCCCCAGCATTTT
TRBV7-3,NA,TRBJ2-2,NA,CASSLLWPGELFF,TGTGCCAGCAGCTTATTATGGCCCGGGGAGCTGTTTTTT
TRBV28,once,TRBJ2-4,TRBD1,CASSPPQGAKNIQYF,TGTGCCAGCAGTCCCCCACAGGGGGCCAAAAACATTCAGTACTTC
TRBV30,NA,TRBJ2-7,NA,CAWSVDSGSYEQYF,TGTGCCTGGAGTGTAGATTCGGGGTCCTACGAGCAGTACTTC
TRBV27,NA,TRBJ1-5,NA,CASSTNSNQPQHF,TGTGCCAGCAGTACCAATAGCAATCAGCCCCAGCATTTT
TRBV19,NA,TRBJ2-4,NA,CASSIQPAKNIQYF,TGTGCCAGTAGTATACAGCCCGCCAAAAACATTCAGTACTTC
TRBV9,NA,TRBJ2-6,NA,CASSVRTVISSGANVLTF,TGTGCCAGCAGTGTAAGGACCGTTATTAGCTCTGGGGCCAACGTCCTGACTTTC
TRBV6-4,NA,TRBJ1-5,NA,CASSDSWGKHF,TGTGCCAGCAGTGACTCCTGGGGGAAGCATTTT
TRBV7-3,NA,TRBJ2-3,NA,CASSLGLSTDTQYF,TGTGCCAGCAGCTTAGGACTGAGCACAGATACGCAGTATTTT
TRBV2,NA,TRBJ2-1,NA,CASSGRLMQFF,TGTGCCAGCAGTGGACGGCTCATGCAGTTCTTC
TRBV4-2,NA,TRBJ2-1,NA,CASSQVAGALDEQFF,TGTGCCAGCAGCCAAGTGGCGGGGGCCCTGGATGAGCAGTTCTTC
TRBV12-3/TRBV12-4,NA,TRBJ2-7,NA,CANSPGLPEQYF,TGTGCCAACAGTCCAGGACTACCCGAGCAGTACTTC
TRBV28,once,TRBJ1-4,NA,CASRGGQFHNEKLFF,TGTGCCAGCAGAGGCGGACAGTTCCATAATGAAAAACTGTTTTTT
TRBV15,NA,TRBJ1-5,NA,CATSRVIAYNQPQHF,TGTGCCACCAGCAGAGTTATTGCGTACAATCAGCCCCAGCATTTT
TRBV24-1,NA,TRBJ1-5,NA,CATSDSTGLGQPQHF,TGTGCCACCAGTGATTCCACAGGGCTTGGTCAGCCCCAGCATTTT
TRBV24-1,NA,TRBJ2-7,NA,CATSVAGDEQYF,TGTGCCACCAGTGTGGCAGGGGACGAGCAGTACTTC
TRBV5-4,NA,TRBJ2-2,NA,CASSHPTYTGELFF,TGTGCCAGCAGCCATCCAACGTACACCGGGGAGCTGTTTTTT
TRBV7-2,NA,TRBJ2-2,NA,CASSFKTNTGELFF,TGTGCCAGCAGCTTCAAAACGAACACCGGGGAGCTGTTTTTT
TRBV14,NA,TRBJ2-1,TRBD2,CASSQEWGLAGGYNEQFF,TGTGCCAGCAGCCAAGAGTGGGGGCTGGCGGGAGGCTACAATGAGCAGTTCTTC
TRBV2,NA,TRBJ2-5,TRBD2,CASSVTSGRVEETQYF,TGTGCCAGCAGTGTAACTAGCGGGAGGGTGGAAGAGACCCAGTACTTC
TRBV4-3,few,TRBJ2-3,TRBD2,CASSQDRASGGATDTQYF,TGCGCCAGCAGCCAAGATCGGGCTAGCGGGGGGGCTACAGATACGCAGTATTTT